The 30 T cell receptor beta chains below all came from one sample that was sequenced in a study of OX40 agonist ivuxolimab in advanced cancers. Clones were sequenced by immunoSEQ multiplex PCR, and TCRdb holds only the in-frame ones, with some missing. The repertoire has about 43,000 clones, about 80% of them found once; the top ten carry roughly 4.1%. The input for sequencing was CD4+ or CD8+ T cells sorted from blood, taken in a trial of the OX40 agonist ivuxolimab. Receptors originate from an adult with an advanced solid tumor such as melanoma, head and neck, liver or kidney cancer.

This chain links TRBV19 with TRBJ1-2; 7 bases match TRBD1. Germline CDR1 LNHDA, CDR2 SQIVND (reference sequence). The CDR3 contains 15 residues. The V gene end was trimmed by 7 bases and the J gene end by 4 bases; junction bases not matched to a gene: 12. CDR3: CASTQGQENSYGYTF. CDR3 nucleotides: TGTGCCAGTACTCAAGGACAGGAAAATTCCTATGGCTACACCTTC.

This rearrangement joins TRBV10-2 to TRBJ2-7; a possible D gene is TRBD2 (6 bases). The germline CDR1 and CDR2 sequences are WSHSY and SAAADI. The CDR3 is 15 residues long. The V and J ends lost 6 bases and 0 bases respectively, with 15 bases between them. The CDR3 bases are TGCGCCAGCAGAGTTGGAGGGGAGAGCTCCTACGAGCAGTACTTC. Protein product: CASRVGGESSYEQYF.

The chain joins TRBV5-8 to TRBJ1-6; TRBD1 matches 8 bases. CDR1 and CDR2 (germline): SGHTS, YDEGEE. The CDR3 length is 14 residues. With V trimmed by 5 bases and J by 10 bases, 8 bases remained unmatched. Here the CDR3 DNA reads TGTGCCAGCAGGCGGACAGGGCTAGGATCACCCCTCCACTTT. Amino acid sequence: CASRRTGLGSPLHF.

This sequence joins TRBV5-1 and TRBJ2-2, with 10 positions matching TRBD2. Germline V lookup: CDR1 SGHRS, CDR2 YFSETQ. This CDR3 contains 17 residues. V was clipped by 1 base and J by 4 bases; unmatched bases: 7. The CDR3 region is CASSLQSAGGGTGELFF. As DNA, the CDR3 is TGCGCCAGCAGCTTGCAGTCAGCGGGAGGGGGCACCGGGGAGCTGTTTTTT.

The chain combines TRBV5-4 with TRBJ2-7; no reliable D call. In germline, CDR1 is SGHNT, CDR2 YYREEE (reference sequence). The CDR3 has 13 residues. The V end lost 1 base, the J end lost 2 bases, and 7 bases lay between the germline ends. The CDR3 region has the DNA TGTGCCAGCAGCTTGCACCAAACCTACGAGCAGTACTTC. Translating it yields CASSLHQTYEQYF.

This clone ranks as medium-sized. The chain uses TRBV19 and TRBJ2-6; no clear D gene. V lost 7 bases and J 0 bases, leaving 7 bases between the germline ends. Germline V gene sequence: CDR1 LNHDA, CDR2 SQIVND (reference sequence). CDR3 length: 14 amino acids. The CDR3 here is CASTGSSGANVLTF. The CDR3 coding sequence is TGTGCCAGTACTGGGTCCTCTGGGGCCAACGTCCTGACTTTC.

The genes are TRBV18 and TRBJ2-1; D remains ambiguous. This CDR3 is 15 amino acids long. The germline gives CDR1 KGHSH, CDR2 LQKENI. Trimming left V 2 bases short and J 3 bases short, with 11 bases between. CDR3 DNA sequence: TGTGCCAGCTCACCAAGGCGAAGGGACTACAATGAGCAGTTCTTC. Translation gives CASSPRRRDYNEQFF.

This chain connects TRBV29-1 to TRBJ1-2; possible D gene TRBD1, 5 bases. This CDR3 spans 12 amino acids. The V end lost 4 bases, the J end lost 6 bases, and 12 bases lay between the germline ends. The germline V gene has CDR1 SQVTM and CDR2 ANQGSEA. The CDR3 sequence: CSVGDTRDGYTF. The CDR3 DNA reads TGCAGCGTTGGGGATACCAGGGATGGCTACACCTTC. Using reference TRBV29-1 and TRBJ1-2 for the parts outside the CDR3, the full variable domain is SAVISQKPSRDICQRGTSLTIQCQVDSQVTMMFWYRQQPGQSLTLIATANQGSEATYESGFVIDKFPISRPNLTFSTLTVSNMSPEDSSIYLCSVGDTRDGYTFGSGTRLTVV.

The chain carries TRBV21-1 and TRBJ1-2. TRBV21-1 corresponds to a pseudogene. This CDR3 comprises 13 residues. The CDR3 sequence is CASSRDLLLGYTF. In DNA form, the CDR3 reads TGTGCCAGTTCCCGGGACCTCCTATTGGGCTACACCTTC.

The V and J genes are TRBV5-1 and TRBJ2-2; a possible D gene is TRBD2 (5 bases). CDR1 is SGHRS, CDR2 YFSETQ, per germline. V was pared by 0 bases and J by 0 bases, with 9 bases between. This CDR3 region has 16 residues. DNA of the CDR3: TGCGCCAGCAGCTTGGAGGCGCGGGCGAACACCGGGGAGCTGTTTTTT. This encodes CASSLEARANTGELFF.

This clone occurred once. The chain combines TRBV25-1 with TRBJ1-1; TRBD1 might be the D (5 bases). V was cut by 4 bases and J by 3 bases, with 9 bases left in between. CDR1 is MGHDK and CDR2 is SYGVNS in the germline V gene. The CDR3 runs to 13 residues. The CDR3 coding sequence is TGTGCCAGCAGTGTTGGAGGGGACACTGAAGCTTTCTTT. Protein: CASSVGGDTEAFF.

CDR3 sequence reads: CASSYSESGNTIYF. The DNA of the CDR3 is TGTGCCAGCAGTTACTCGGAGTCTGGAAACACCATATATTTT. The chain combines TRBV6-6 with TRBJ1-3; no clear D. The germline gives CDR1 MNHNY, CDR2 SVGAGI (reference sequence). V was clipped by 0 bases and J by 1 base, with 4 bases between them. This CDR3 region has 14 residues.

The V call is TRBV19, the J call TRBJ1-2; possible D gene TRBD1, 5 bases. The CDR3 spans 15 residues. V was clipped by 2 bases and J by 3 bases, with 13 bases between them. Germline values: CDR1 LNHDA, CDR2 SQIVND (reference sequence). The CDR3 sequence is CASSIIGGFDYGYTF. CDR3 bases: TGTGCCAGTAGTATAATTGGGGGTTTCGACTATGGCTACACCTTC.

The J gene is TRBJ2-1, the V gene TRBV5-1, with D possibly being TRBD2 (6 bases). The V end was cut by 5 bases, the J end by 7 bases, with 13 bases between. CDR3 length: 13 residues. Germline V gives CDR1 SGHRS, CDR2 YFSETQ. CDR3 region: CASSPGVANEQFF. The CDR3 nucleotides are TGCGCCAGCAGTCCGGGAGTCGCGAATGAGCAGTTCTTC.

The chain recombines TRBV11-3 with TRBJ2-1; 10 positions agree with TRBD2. This CDR3 is 13 amino acids long. J lost 10 bases, V lost 5 bases, and 5 bases had no gene match. The germline CDR1 and CDR2 sequences are SGHNT and YENEEA. The DNA for the CDR3 is TGTGCCAGCAGCCCCGTGACTAGCGGGGAGCAGTTCTTC. This sequence encodes CASSPVTSGEQFF.

On this clone: One end of the junction fails to match germline, which may point to a read error. DNA of the CDR3: TGTGCCATCTCTAACGGGCGGGTTGGGAGTTTC. The encoded protein is CAISNGRVGSF. The chain has TRBV10-3 and TRBJ2-7; D perhaps matches TRBD2 (5 bases). Per the germline V gene, CDR1 is ENHRY and CDR2 is SYGVKD. CDR3 length: 11 amino acids.

The chain has TRBV25-1 and TRBJ1-2, with D possibly being TRBD1 (5 bases). V was pared by 2 bases and J by 4 bases, with 14 bases between. Germline-derived CDR1 and CDR2 are MGHDK and SYGVNS. This CDR3 region has 15 residues. CDR3 DNA sequence: TGTGCCAGCAGTGAACAACGCTACGGGGCCTATGGCTACACCTTC. Amino acids: CASSEQRYGAYGYTF.

The J gene is TRBJ2-5, the V gene TRBV9; 11 nucleotides align to TRBD2. Germline CDR1 is SGDLS and CDR2 is YYNGEE. There are 17 residues in the CDR3. V dropped 3 bases and J dropped 4; count of bases not matched to a gene: 11. CDR3 region: CASSAGGGLAGGETQYF. As DNA, the CDR3 is TGTGCCAGCAGCGCCGGTGGTGGTCTAGCGGGGGGAGAGACCCAGTACTTC. Combining the CDR3 with reference TRBV9 and TRBJ2-5 gives the whole variable domain DSGVTQTPKHLITATGQRVTLRCSPRSGDLSVYWYQQSLDQGLQFLIQYYNGEERAKGNILERFSAQQFPDLHSELNLSSLELGDSALYFCASSAGGGLAGGETQYFGPGTRLLVL.

The rearrangement links TRBV6-6 to TRBJ1-6, with unresolved D. V shed 2 bases and J shed 11 bases, with 13 bases lying between them. CDR3 size: 14 residues. CDR1 is MNHNY, CDR2 SVGAGI, per germline (reference sequence). The CDR3: CASSYETTMTPLHF. The CDR3 nucleotides are TGTGCCAGCAGTTACGAGACGACGATGACACCCCTCCACTTT.

The chain has TRBV7-2 and TRBJ1-1; possible D gene TRBD1, 5 bases. The CDR3 runs 16 residues. The V and J ends lost 1 base and 1 base respectively, with 13 bases between them. Germline V lookup: CDR1 SGHTA, CDR2 FQGNSA. The chain's CDR3 is CASSLDLGGWNTEAFF. CDR3 nucleotides: TGTGCCAGCAGCTTAGATTTGGGGGGGTGGAACACTGAAGCTTTCTTT.

CDR3 bases: TGCGCCAGCAGTGAGTCTGGCAGACTGGGCGGGGGCTACACCTTC. It yields the protein CASSESGRLGGGYTF. The chain links TRBV10-2 to TRBJ1-2; the D is unclear. In germline, CDR1 is WSHSY, CDR2 SAAADI. CDR3 length equals 15 residues. Trimming cost V 0 bases and J 8 bases, with 16 bases left between them.

This chain uses TRBV6-5 with TRBJ2-7; the D gene is possibly TRBD1 (5 bases). Germline CDR1 MNHEY, CDR2 SVGAGI. The CDR3 has 13 amino acids. V lost 5 bases to trimming and J lost 3 bases, with 11 bases between them. The CDR3 DNA is TGTGCCAGCAGTGAGAACAGGCTCTACGAGCAGTACTTC. Its translation is CASSENRLYEQYF.

The chain joins TRBV27 to TRBJ2-3; D is perhaps TRBD1 (5 bases). With 0 bases removed from V and 0 bases from J, the gap between germline ends came to 13 bases. Germline V gene data show CDR1 as MNHEY and CDR2 as SMNVEV (reference sequence). The CDR3 is 17 amino acids. The CDR3 loop is CASSLSVRVRSTDTQYF. The CDR3 DNA reads TGTGCCAGCAGTTTATCGGTCAGGGTCAGGAGCACAGATACGCAGTATTTT.

This chain joins TRBV28 and TRBJ1-1; the D gene is possibly TRBD1 (5 bases). The V and J ends lost 10 bases and 4 bases respectively, with 13 bases between them. The CDR3 loop spans 12 amino acids. CDR1 is MDHEN and CDR2 is SYDVKM in the germline V gene. The CDR3 coding sequence is TGTGCCACCCACAGGAGAAGCACTGAAGCTTTCTTT. This translates into CATHRRSTEAFF.

The rearrangement uses TRBV30 and TRBJ1-2; D is possibly TRBD1 (5 bases). The CDR3 is 13 residues long. Germline-derived CDR1 and CDR2 are GTSNPN and SVGIG (reference sequence). Trimming removed 4 bases from V and 4 bases from J, with 13 bases in between. Here the CDR3 reads CAWTQGVRYGYTF. CDR3 nucleotides: TGTGCCTGGACGCAGGGAGTCCGCTATGGCTACACCTTC.

This rearrangement joins TRBV28 to TRBJ2-5; 9 bases agree with TRBD1. The germline V gene encodes CDR1 MDHEN and CDR2 SYDVKM. The CDR3 covers 15 residues. Losses at the gene ends were 3 bases for V and 5 bases for J; bases not matched to a gene: 7. The CDR3 here is CASSFRTGARETQYF. Here the CDR3 DNA reads TGTGCCAGCAGTTTCCGGACAGGGGCGAGGGAGACCCAGTACTTC.

This clone was counted a few times. The V gene is TRBV18, the J gene TRBJ1-1; TRBD1 matches at 8 bases. From germline, CDR1 is KGHSH and CDR2 LQKENI. The CDR3 consists of 14 residues. V shed 6 bases, J shed 7 bases, and the junction held 10 bases outside the gene matches. The CDR3 DNA reads TGTGCCAGCTCCGGGACAGGTCGTGAGGGTGAAGCTTTCTTT. It specifies CASSGTGREGEAFF.

This chain joins TRBV9 and TRBJ2-3, with D hard to call. The CDR3 is 16 residues long. Trimming left V 4 bases short and J 0 bases short, with 15 bases between. Germline CDR1 SGDLS, CDR2 YYNGEE. The CDR3 coding sequence is TGTGCCAGCAGCCATTTGGAATCTCATAGCACAGATACGCAGTATTTT. Its translation: CASSHLESHSTDTQYF.

This clone was seen just once. One end of the junction varies from germline; a read error may be responsible. The J gene is TRBJ2-2, the V gene TRBV10-3; the D gene is possibly TRBD1 (5 bases). This CDR3 contains 15 residues. Germline assignment: CDR1 ENHRY and CDR2 SYGVKD. In nucleotides, the CDR3 is TGTGCCAGCAGTTACGGGCAGGGTAACACCGGGGAGCTGTTTTTT. It encodes CASSYGQGNTGELFF.

This clone is a singleton in its sample. This chain joins TRBV4-3 and TRBJ1-2, with D unresolved. The length of the CDR3 is 16 residues. Germline CDR1 and CDR2: LGHNA and YSLEER. The germline V and J ends were trimmed by 4 bases and 3 bases, with 18 bases remaining between them. The CDR3 protein is CASSPTVVGEYYGYTF. Written as DNA, the CDR3 is TGCGCCAGCAGCCCCACCGTAGTGGGTGAATACTATGGCTACACCTTC.